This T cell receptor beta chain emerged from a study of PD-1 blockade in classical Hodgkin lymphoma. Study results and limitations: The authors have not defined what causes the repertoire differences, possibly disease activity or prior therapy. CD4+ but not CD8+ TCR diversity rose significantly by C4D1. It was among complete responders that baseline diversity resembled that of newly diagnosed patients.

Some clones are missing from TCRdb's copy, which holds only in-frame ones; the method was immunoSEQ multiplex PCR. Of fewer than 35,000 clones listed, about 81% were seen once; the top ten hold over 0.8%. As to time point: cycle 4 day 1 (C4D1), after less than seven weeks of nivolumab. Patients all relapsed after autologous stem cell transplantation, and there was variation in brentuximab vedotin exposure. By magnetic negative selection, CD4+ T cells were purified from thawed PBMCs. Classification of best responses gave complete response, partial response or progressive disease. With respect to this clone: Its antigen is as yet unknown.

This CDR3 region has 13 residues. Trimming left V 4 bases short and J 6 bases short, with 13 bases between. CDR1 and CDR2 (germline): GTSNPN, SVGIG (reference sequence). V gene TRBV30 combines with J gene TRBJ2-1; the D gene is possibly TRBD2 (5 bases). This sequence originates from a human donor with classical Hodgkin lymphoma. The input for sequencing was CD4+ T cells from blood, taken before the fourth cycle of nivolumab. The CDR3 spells CAWKDFGGNEQFF. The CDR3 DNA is TGTGCCTGGAAGGATTTTGGAGGCAATGAGCAGTTCTTC.